This entry lists 12 T cell receptor beta chains sequenced from one sample in a study of blood T cell repertoires in COVID-19. TCRdb's copy holds only in-frame clones and misses some; the assay was immunoSEQ multiplex PCR. This sample has some 120,000 clones; roughly 79% occur once, and the top ten carry approximately 10%. The sample comprised peripheral blood. The origin of the receptors is a human donor in a cohort sampled during active COVID-19.

Only a few counts were recorded for this clone. This chain uses TRBV7-9 with TRBJ2-7, with D possibly TRBD1 on 6 matching bases. Trimming pared 1 base from V and 0 bases from J, leaving 10 bases between. Germline V gene lookup returns CDR1 SEHNR and CDR2 FQNEAQ (reference sequence). The CDR3 is 15 amino acids. The CDR3 nucleotides read TGTGCCAGCAGCTTAGGACAGGTCCTCTCCTACGAGCAGTACTTC. Its translation: CASSLGQVLSYEQYF. Looking up the rest from reference TRBV7-9 and TRBJ2-7 gives the full variable domain: DTGVSQNPRHKITKRGQNVTFRCDPISEHNRLYWYRQTLGQGPEFLTYFQNEAQLEKSRLLSDRFSAERPKGSFSTLEIQRTEQGDSAMYLCASSLGQVLSYEQYFGPGTRLTVT.

The chain carries TRBV5-4 and TRBJ2-4; D perhaps matches TRBD2 (5 bases). With 2 bases removed from V and 8 bases from J, the gap between germline ends came to 14 bases. The germline gives CDR1 SGHNT, CDR2 YYREEE (reference sequence). The CDR3 totals 14 residues. This chain's CDR3 is CASSLSQVGDIQYF. The CDR3 DNA reads TGTGCCAGCAGCTTATCTCAGGTCGGGGACATTCAGTACTTC. Filled out from reference TRBV5-4 and TRBJ2-4, the complete variable domain reads ETGVTQSPTHLIKTRGQQVTLRCSSQSGHNTVSWYQQALGQGPQFIFQYYREEENGRGNFPPRFSGLQFPNYSSELNVNALELDDSALYLCASSLSQVGDIQYFGAGTRLSVL.

The chain joins TRBV6-4 to TRBJ1-1; 9 positions match TRBD1. Germline CDR1 is MRHNA and CDR2 is SNTAGT. V trimming: 6 bases; J trimming: 4 bases; junction bases outside the gene matches: 6. There are 14 residues in the CDR3. CDR3 in amino acids: CASREDRGATEAFF. As DNA, the CDR3 is TGTGCCAGCAGAGAGGACAGGGGTGCCACTGAAGCTTTCTTT.

The V and J genes are TRBV29-1 and TRBJ2-7; 9 bases are shared with TRBD2. V trimming: 2 bases; J trimming: 6 bases; junction bases outside the gene matches: 2. The CDR3 sequence is 12 residues long. Germline values: CDR1 SQVTM, CDR2 ANQGSEA. The CDR3 region is CSVELLAGEQYF. CDR3 nucleotide sequence: TGCAGCGTTGAACTACTAGCGGGCGAGCAGTACTTC.

The J gene is TRBJ1-2, the V gene TRBV30; TRBD1 matches at 9 bases. Germline V gene lookup returns CDR1 GTSNPN and CDR2 SVGIG (reference sequence). V lost 5 bases and J lost 7; bases outside the gene matches: 14. This CDR3 is built from 15 residues. The CDR3 sequence: CAWANFGTGRRGYTF. CDR3 nucleotide sequence: TGTGCCTGGGCAAATTTTGGGACAGGGCGGCGTGGCTACACCTTC. Combining the CDR3 with reference TRBV30 and TRBJ1-2 gives the whole variable domain SQTIHQWPATLVQPVGSPLSLECTVEGTSNPNLYWYRQAAGRGLQLLFYSVGIGQISSEVPQNLSASRPQDRQFILSSKKLLLSDSGFYLCAWANFGTGRRGYTFGSGTRLTVV.

This chain links TRBV3-1 (or the pseudogene TRBV3-2) with TRBJ2-2; D not resolved. Per the germline V gene, CDR1 is LGHDT and CDR2 is YNNKEL (reference sequence). The CDR3 runs to 16 residues. V lost 1 base, J lost 1 base, and 10 bases lay in between. The CDR3 is CASSQGPRKNTGELFF. The CDR3, as DNA: TGTGCCAGCAGCCAAGGTCCCAGAAAGAACACCGGGGAGCTGTTTTTT.

This sequence joins TRBV6-5 and TRBJ1-1; TRBD1 might be the D (5 bases). The V end lost 11 bases, the J end lost 5 bases, and 18 bases lay between the germline ends. The CDR3 is 13 amino acids. CDR1 is MNHEY, CDR2 SVGAGI, per germline. The chain's CDR3 is CAAFGGRWTEAFF. In DNA form, the CDR3 reads TGTGCCGCCTTCGGGGGACGATGGACTGAAGCTTTCTTT.

The chain recombines TRBV11-1 with TRBJ1-2, with D uncertain. This CDR3 has 12 residues. Germline loops: CDR1 SGHAT, CDR2 FQDESV (reference sequence). Trimming shortened V by 2 bases and J by 6 bases, and 7 bases separated the two germline ends. As DNA, the CDR3 is TGTGCCAGCAGCTTATCCGGAGATGGCTACACCTTC. Translating it yields CASSLSGDGYTF.

The chain joins TRBV6-5 to TRBJ1-4, with 8 positions matching TRBD1. The V gene end was trimmed by 7 bases and the J gene end by 8 bases; junction bases not matched to a gene: 12. CDR1 and CDR2 from the germline V gene are MNHEY and SVGAGI. The CDR3 covers 15 residues. The CDR3, as DNA: TGTGCCAGCACTATGGGGACAGGTTTTAGAGAAAAACTGTTTTTT. It translates to CASTMGTGFREKLFF.

V usage is TRBV6-5 and J usage is TRBJ1-6; D is uncertain. V lost 7 bases, J lost 0 bases, and 10 bases lay in between. The CDR3 extends over 15 amino acids. The germline gives CDR1 MNHEY, CDR2 SVGAGI. CDR3 bases: TGTGCCAGCAAAAACGAACACTCCTATAATTCACCCCTCCACTTT. It yields the protein CASKNEHSYNSPLHF.

A single count supports this clone. The rearrangement uses TRBV7-9 and TRBJ2-1; the D is unclear. Germline values: CDR1 SEHNR, CDR2 FQNEAQ (reference sequence). The length of the CDR3 is 14 residues. The V end lost 5 bases, the J end lost 4 bases, and 12 bases lay between the germline ends. CDR3 coding DNA: TGTGCCAGCAGCCAGCCCCAGACATACAATGAGCAGTTCTTC. Its translation: CASSQPQTYNEQFF. Full variable domain (missing parts from reference TRBV7-9 and TRBJ2-1): DTGVSQNPRHKITKRGQNVTFRCDPISEHNRLYWYRQTLGQGPEFLTYFQNEAQLEKSRLLSDRFSAERPKGSFSTLEIQRTEQGDSAMYLCASSQPQTYNEQFFGPGTRLTVL.

This chain uses TRBV7-6 with TRBJ2-1, with unresolved D. Germline V gene data show CDR1 as SGHVS and CDR2 as FNYEAQ. The CDR3 extends over 15 amino acids. Trimming left V 0 bases short and J 4 bases short, with 10 bases between. This CDR3 reads CASSLARSPYNEQFF. The CDR3 DNA reads as TGTGCCAGCAGCTTAGCCAGGTCCCCTTACAATGAGCAGTTCTTC.